This is a list of T cell receptor beta chains from one sample in a study of T-cell reconstitution after alpha-beta-depleted transplantation in children. TCRdb analysed the PCR reads with MiXCR anew, one entry per CDR3 protein. The sample consists of fewer than 550,000 distinct CDR3 sequences, under 13% of them appearing once. The sample consisted of PBMCs from the stem cell graft donor, taken from the stem cell graft. The receptor source for this set is a human donor who donated a stem cell graft to a child with acute myeloid leukemia. Both conserved end residues are part of each CDR3. Fields, in order: J gene, V gene, D gene, CDR3 protein. D genes are given only for firm matches.

TRBJ2-3,TRBV7-2,-,CASSFEGRSTDTQYF
TRBJ1-5,TRBV7-9,-,CASEQGVGQPQHF
TRBJ1-4,TRBV2,-,CASSLGVYEKLFF
TRBJ2-5,TRBV4-1,TRBD1,CASSQEHGSEDREGETQYF
TRBJ2-7,TRBV11-2,-,CASSLEDGREYF
TRBJ2-3,TRBV6-2/TRBV6-3,-,CASSNRMATQYF
TRBJ2-1,TRBV7-2,-,CASSLGLEYNEQFF
TRBJ1-2,TRBV12-3/TRBV12-4,-,CASSTGTIYGYTF
TRBJ2-3,TRBV12-3/TRBV12-4,-,CASSLPLGGRTDTQYF
TRBJ1-5,TRBV20-1,-,CSAVPGGAQGQPQHF
TRBJ2-3,TRBV12-3/TRBV12-4,-,CASLASTDTQYF
TRBJ1-4,TRBV10-3,-,CAISEGTTNEKLFF
TRBJ2-3,TRBV5-6,TRBD2,CASSFSSSGFTDTQYF
TRBJ1-2,TRBV6-6,TRBD1,CASRLQGASHYTF
TRBJ2-3,TRBV18,TRBD1,CASSPPTGGRRTDTQYF
TRBJ2-6,TRBV6-4,-,CASSDSTASGANVLTF
TRBJ1-1,TRBV12-3/TRBV12-4,-,CASSLRPLGQGRGNTEAFF
TRBJ2-3,TRBV15,-,CATSRLLADTQYF
TRBJ1-3,TRBV29-1,TRBD1,CSAILTGVGNTIYF
TRBJ2-1,TRBV5-1,-,CASRDFTGGGNEQFF
TRBJ2-7,TRBV29-1,TRBD1,CSAGQHSYEQYF
TRBJ2-2,TRBV12-3/TRBV12-4,-,CASSFRGGGELFF
TRBJ1-2,TRBV19,-,CASSGLTAYGYTF
TRBJ1-1,TRBV7-9,-,CASSSKGGSEAFF
TRBJ1-6,TRBV27,-,CASSLDPRHPLHF
TRBJ2-2,TRBV11-2,-,CASSLVAGLNTGELFF
TRBJ2-2,TRBV30,-,CAWSVRGYGPTGELFF
TRBJ2-7,TRBV10-3,TRBD2,CAIRDGGGNEQYF
TRBJ1-2,TRBV12-5,TRBD1,CASGLPRLGGGYTF
TRBJ2-1,TRBV18,TRBD2,CASSPRTSGGIQNEQFF
TRBJ1-6,TRBV20-1,-,CAAPLSEGGSPLHF
TRBJ1-2,TRBV12-5,TRBD1,CASGQGAWGYTF
TRBJ2-1,TRBV11-2,-,CASSSLPEQFF
TRBJ2-3,TRBV20-1,TRBD2,CSAYSGGTQYF
TRBJ2-3,TRBV27,TRBD2,CASSFLAGVTDTQYF
TRBJ1-6,TRBV10-3,-,CAIRMDSFNSPLHF
TRBJ2-3,TRBV10-3,-,CAISDGQGADTQYF
TRBJ2-3,TRBV15,-,CATSRDIGQGFTDTQYF
TRBJ2-3,TRBV29-1,-,CSLGQPGADTQYF
TRBJ1-2,TRBV20-1,-,CSAPGRGQNYGYTF
TRBJ2-7,TRBV9,-,CASSLLPGESGEQYF
TRBJ2-3,TRBV20-1,TRBD2,CSATGLAGGVSTDTQYF
TRBJ1-1,TRBV29-1,-,CSIRDGNTEAFF
TRBJ2-1,TRBV4-1,-,CASSQVVLVEQFF
TRBJ2-7,TRBV20-1,-,CSVVGQSSYEQYF
TRBJ1-6,TRBV7-2,-,CASSLGSMGSPLHF
TRBJ2-6,TRBV5-1,-,CASATTGSNSGANVLTF
TRBJ2-1,TRBV21-1,-,CASSTLRRVPNEQFF
TRBJ2-1,TRBV11-3,TRBD1,CASSNRGQGKFF
TRBJ1-2,TRBV5-1,TRBD1,CASSPKTGQGAYGYTF
TRBJ2-5,TRBV6-1,-,CATRLKGKETQYF
TRBJ2-7,TRBV12-3/TRBV12-4,TRBD1,CASSLGTGHASEQYF
TRBJ2-7,TRBV4-3,-,CASSRVGQTYEQYF
TRBJ2-5,TRBV20-1,-,CSARDTGGETQYF
TRBJ2-5,TRBV6-2/TRBV6-3,TRBD2,CASSWGQRTSGPQETQYF
TRBJ2-3,TRBV18,-,CASSPTMTDTQYF